This T cell receptor beta chain appears in the sequencing data of a study of T cell responses to AZD1222 COVID-19 vaccine. The study's findings and limits: Among spike-specific TCRs, nearly half reportedly target unmutated variant regions. After two AZD1222 doses, spike-specific TCR breadth and depth rose versus day 0. Only after the peak T cell response were repertoires sampled.

Here immunoSEQ multiplex PCR was the method, and the copy in TCRdb shows in-frame clones only, minus some. The sample lists some 170,000 clones; more than 90% were seen once. Points on this clone: The antigen remains undetermined.

The CDR3 runs 17 residues. V was pared by 5 bases and J by 0 bases, with 18 bases between. CDR1 and CDR2 from the germline V gene are SGHRS and YFSETQ. The chain couples TRBV5-1 to TRBJ1-3; weak D call: TRBD1 (5 bases). The specimen comprised peripheral blood, sampled on day 0 of AZD1222 vaccination. The TCR sequence derives from an adult in good health. CDR3 loop: CASRSVGGTISGNTIYF. The CDR3 nucleotides read TGCGCCAGCAGGTCCGTCGGGGGTACCATCTCTGGAAACACCATATATTTT.